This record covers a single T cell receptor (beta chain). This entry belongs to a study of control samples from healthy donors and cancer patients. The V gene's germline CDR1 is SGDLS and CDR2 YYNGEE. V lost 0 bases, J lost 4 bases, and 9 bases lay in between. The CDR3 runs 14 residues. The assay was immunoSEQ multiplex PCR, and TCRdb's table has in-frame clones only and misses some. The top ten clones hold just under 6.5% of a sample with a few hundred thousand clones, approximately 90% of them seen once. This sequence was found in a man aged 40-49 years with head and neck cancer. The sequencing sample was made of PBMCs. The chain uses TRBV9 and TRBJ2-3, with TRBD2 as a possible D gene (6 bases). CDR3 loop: CASSVGGVSDTQYF. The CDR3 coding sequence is TGTGCCAGCAGCGTAGGGGGGGTATCAGATACGCAGTATTTT.